The clone carrying this TCR beta chain was observed a handful of times. Trimming removed 0 bases at V and 2 bases at J, with 14 bases between. The CDR3 length is 16 residues. Germline V lookup: CDR1 ENHRY, CDR2 SYGVKD. The data are from a study of blood T cell repertoires in COVID-19. Method: immunoSEQ multiplex PCR; TCRdb's copy keeps in-frame clones and lacks some. The repertoire holds over 100,000 clones, with over 70% as singletons. Sequencing used peripheral blood. This clonotype was obtained from a woman aged 70-85 years with acute or convalescent COVID-19. The chain employs TRBV10-3 and TRBJ2-7; D possibly corresponds to TRBD1 (5 bases). The CDR3 DNA follows: TGTGCCATCAGTGAGTCGGCTGCAGGGCGCACCTACGAGCAGTACTTC. Translation: CAISESAAGRTYEQYF.